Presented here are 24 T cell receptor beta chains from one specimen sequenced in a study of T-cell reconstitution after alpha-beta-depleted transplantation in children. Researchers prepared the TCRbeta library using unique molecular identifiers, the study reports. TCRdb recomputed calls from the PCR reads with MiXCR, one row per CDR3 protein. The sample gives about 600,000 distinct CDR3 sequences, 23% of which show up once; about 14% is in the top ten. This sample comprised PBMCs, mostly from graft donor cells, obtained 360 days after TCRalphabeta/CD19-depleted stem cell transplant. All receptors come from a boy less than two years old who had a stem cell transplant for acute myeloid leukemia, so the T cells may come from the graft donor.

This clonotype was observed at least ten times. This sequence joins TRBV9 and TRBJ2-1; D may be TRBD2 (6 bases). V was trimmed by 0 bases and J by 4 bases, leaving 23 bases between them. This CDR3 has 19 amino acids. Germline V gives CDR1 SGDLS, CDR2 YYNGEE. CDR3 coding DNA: TGTGCCAGCAGCGTAGCTAGCCAGACGGGGGATACGTGGTACAATGAGCAGTTCTTC. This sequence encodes CASSVASQTGDTWYNEQFF. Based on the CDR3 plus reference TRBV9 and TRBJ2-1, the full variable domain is DSGVTQTPKHLITATGQRVTLRCSPRSGDLSVYWYQQSLDQGLQFLIQYYNGEERAKGNILERFSAQQFPDLHSELNLSSLELGDSALYFCASSVASQTGDTWYNEQFFGPGTRLTVL.

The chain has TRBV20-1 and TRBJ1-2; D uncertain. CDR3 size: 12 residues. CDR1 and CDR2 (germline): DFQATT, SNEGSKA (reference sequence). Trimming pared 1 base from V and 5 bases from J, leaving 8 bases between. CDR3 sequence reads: CSARGGFYGYTF. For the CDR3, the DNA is TGCAGTGCTAGAGGGGGATTTTATGGCTACACCTTC.

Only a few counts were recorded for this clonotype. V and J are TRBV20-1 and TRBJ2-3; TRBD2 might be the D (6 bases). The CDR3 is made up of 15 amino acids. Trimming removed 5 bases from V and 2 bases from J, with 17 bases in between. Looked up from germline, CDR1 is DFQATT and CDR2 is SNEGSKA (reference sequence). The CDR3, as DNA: TGCAGTGCTTGGACGGGACTCGGCTACACAGATACGCAGTATTTT. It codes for CSAWTGLGYTDTQYF.

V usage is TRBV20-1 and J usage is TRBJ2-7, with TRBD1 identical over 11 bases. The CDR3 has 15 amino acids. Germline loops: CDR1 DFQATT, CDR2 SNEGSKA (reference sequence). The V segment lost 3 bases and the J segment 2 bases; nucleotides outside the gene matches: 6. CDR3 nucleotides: TGCAGTGCTAGTGCCGGGACAGGGGGGACCTACGAGCAGTACTTC. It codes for CSASAGTGGTYEQYF.

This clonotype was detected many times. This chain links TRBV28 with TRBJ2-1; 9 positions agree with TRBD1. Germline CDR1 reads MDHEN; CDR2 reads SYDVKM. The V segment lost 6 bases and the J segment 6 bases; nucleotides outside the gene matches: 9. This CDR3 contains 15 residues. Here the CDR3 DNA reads TGTGCCAGCAGCAACTCCGGGACAGGGATCAATGAGCAGTTCTTC. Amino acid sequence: CASSNSGTGINEQFF.

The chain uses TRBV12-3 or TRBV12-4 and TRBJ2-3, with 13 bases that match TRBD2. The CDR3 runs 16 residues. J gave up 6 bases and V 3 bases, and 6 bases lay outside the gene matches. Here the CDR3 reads CASSFGLAGAEDTQYF. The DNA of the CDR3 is TGTGCCAGCAGTTTCGGACTAGCGGGGGCGGAGGATACGCAGTATTTT.

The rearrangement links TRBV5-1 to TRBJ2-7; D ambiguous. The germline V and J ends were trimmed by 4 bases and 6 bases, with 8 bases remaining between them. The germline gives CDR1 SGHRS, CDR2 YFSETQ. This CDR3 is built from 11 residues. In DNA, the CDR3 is TGCGCCAGCAGCGAAGGGCCCGAGCAGTACTTC. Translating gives CASSEGPEQYF.

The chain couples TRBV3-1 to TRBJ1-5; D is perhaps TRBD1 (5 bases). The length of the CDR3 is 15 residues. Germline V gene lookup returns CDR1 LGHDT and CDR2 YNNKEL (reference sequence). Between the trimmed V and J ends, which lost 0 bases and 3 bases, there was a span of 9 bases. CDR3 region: CASSQDRGDNQPQHF. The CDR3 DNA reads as TGTGCCAGCAGCCAAGATCGGGGGGACAATCAGCCCCAGCATTTT.

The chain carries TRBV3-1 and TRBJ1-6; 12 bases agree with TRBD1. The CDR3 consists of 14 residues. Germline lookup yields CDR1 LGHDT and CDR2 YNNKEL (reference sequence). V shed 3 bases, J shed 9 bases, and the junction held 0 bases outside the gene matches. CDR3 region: CASSQGQGASPLHF. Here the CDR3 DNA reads TGTGCCAGCAGCCAGGGACAGGGGGCTTCACCCCTCCACTTT. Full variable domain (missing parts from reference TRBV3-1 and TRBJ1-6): DTAVSQTPKYLVTQMGNDKSIKCEQNLGHDTMYWYKQDSKKFLKIMFSYNNKELIINETVPNRFSPKSPDKAHLNLHINSLELGDSAVYFCASSQGQGASPLHFGNGTRLTVT.

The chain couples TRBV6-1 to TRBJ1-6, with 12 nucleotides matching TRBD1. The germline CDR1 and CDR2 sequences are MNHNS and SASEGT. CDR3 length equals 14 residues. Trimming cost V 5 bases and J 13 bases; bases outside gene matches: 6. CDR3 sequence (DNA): TGTGCCAGCAGTCCTGGGACAGGGGGCGGTCCCCTCCACTTT. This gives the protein CASSPGTGGGPLHF.

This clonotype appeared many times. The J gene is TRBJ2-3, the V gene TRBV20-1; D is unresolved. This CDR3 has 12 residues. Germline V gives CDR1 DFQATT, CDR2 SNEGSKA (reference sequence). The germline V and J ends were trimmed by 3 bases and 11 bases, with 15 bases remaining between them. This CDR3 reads CSARADSPKQYF. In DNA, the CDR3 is TGCAGTGCTAGGGCCGACTCCCCCAAGCAGTATTTT.

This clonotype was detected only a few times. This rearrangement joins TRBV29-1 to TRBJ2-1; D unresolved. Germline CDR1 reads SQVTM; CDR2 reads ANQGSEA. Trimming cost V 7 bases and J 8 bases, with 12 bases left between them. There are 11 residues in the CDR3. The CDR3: CSALRFDEQFF. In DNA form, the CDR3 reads TGCAGCGCTCTGCGGTTCGATGAGCAGTTCTTC.

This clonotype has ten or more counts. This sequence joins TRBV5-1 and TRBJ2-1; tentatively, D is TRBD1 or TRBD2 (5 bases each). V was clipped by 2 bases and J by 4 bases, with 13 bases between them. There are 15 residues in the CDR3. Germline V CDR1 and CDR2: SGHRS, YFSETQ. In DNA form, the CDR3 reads TGCGCCAGCAGCTTATGGGGGAGAGGGTACAATGAGCAGTTCTTC. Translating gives CASSLWGRGYNEQFF.

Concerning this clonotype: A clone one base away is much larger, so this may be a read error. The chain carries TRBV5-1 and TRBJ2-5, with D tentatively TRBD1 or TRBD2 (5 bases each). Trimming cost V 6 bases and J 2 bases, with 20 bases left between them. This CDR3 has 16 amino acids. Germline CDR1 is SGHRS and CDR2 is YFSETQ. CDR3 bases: TGCGCCAGCATGGGCCGGAGGTCAGGGCCACAAGAGACCCAGTACTTC. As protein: CASMGRRSGPQETQYF. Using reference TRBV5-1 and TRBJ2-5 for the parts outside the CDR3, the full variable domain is KAGVTQTPRYLIKTRGQQVTLSCSPISGHRSVSWYQQTPGQGLQFLFEYFSETQRNKGNFPGRFSGRQFSNSRSEMNVSTLELGDSALYLCASMGRRSGPQETQYFGPGTRLLVL.

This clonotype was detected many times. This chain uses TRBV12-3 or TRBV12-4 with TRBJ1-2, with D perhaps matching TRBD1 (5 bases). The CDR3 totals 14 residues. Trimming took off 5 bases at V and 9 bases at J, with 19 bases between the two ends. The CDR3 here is CASSPGVGAGSYTF. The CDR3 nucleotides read TGTGCCAGCAGTCCTGGAGTAGGGGCGGGGAGCTACACCTTC.

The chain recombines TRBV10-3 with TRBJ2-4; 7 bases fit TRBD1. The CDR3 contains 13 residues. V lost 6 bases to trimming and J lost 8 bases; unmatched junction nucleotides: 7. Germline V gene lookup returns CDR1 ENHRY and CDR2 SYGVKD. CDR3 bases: TGTGCCATCAGCCGACAGGGTAGGGACATTCAGTACTTC. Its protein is CAISRQGRDIQYF.

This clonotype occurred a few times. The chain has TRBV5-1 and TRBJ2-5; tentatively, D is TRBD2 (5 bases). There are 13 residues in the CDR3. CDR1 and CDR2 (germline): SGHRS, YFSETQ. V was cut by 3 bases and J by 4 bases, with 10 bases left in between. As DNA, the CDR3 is TGCGCCAGCAGCTCGGGAAATCGAGAGACCCAGTACTTC. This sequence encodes CASSSGNRETQYF.

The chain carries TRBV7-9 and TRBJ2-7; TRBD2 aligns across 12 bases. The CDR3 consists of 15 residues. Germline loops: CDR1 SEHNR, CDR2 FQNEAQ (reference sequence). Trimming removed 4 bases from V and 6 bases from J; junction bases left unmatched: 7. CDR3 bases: TGTGCCAGCAGCTCAGGACTAGCGGGGACCAGCGAGCAGTACGTC. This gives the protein CASSSGLAGTSEQYV.

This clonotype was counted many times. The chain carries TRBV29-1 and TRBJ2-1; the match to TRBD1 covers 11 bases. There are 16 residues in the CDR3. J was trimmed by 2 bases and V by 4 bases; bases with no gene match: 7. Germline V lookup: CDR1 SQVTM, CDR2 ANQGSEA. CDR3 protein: CSVALDRGPTYNEQFF. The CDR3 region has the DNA TGCAGCGTTGCCCTGGACAGGGGGCCAACCTACAATGAGCAGTTCTTC.

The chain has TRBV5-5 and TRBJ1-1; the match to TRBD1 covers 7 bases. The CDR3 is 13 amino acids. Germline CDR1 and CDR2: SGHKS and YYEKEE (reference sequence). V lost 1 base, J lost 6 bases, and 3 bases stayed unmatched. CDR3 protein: CASSLQGVAEAFF. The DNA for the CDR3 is TGTGCCAGCAGCTTGCAGGGGGTCGCTGAAGCTTTCTTT. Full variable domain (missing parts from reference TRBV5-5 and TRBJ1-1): DAGVTQSPTHLIKTRGQQVTLRCSPISGHKSVSWYQQVLGQGPQFIFQYYEKEERGRGNFPDRFSARQFPNYSSELNVNALLLGDSALYLCASSLQGVAEAFFGQGTRLTVV.

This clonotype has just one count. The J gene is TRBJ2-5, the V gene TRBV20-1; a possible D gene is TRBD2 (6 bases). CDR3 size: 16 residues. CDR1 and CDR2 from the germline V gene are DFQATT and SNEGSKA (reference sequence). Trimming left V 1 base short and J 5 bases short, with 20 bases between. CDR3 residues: CSARGRGEQPPETQYF. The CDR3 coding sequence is TGCAGTGCTAGAGGGCGGGGAGAGCAGCCTCCGGAGACCCAGTACTTC.

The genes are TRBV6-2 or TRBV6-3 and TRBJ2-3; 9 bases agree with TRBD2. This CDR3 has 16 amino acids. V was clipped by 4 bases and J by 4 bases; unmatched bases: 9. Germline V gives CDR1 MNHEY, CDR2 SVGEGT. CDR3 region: CASSSTLAGESDTQYF. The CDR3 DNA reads TGTGCCAGCAGTTCAACCTTAGCGGGGGAATCAGATACGCAGTATTTT.

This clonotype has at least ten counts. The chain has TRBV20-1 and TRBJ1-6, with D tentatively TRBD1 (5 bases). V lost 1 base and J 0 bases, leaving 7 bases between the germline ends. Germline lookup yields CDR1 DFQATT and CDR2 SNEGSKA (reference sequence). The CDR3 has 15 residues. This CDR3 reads CSARVGGSYNSPLHF. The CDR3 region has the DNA TGCAGTGCTAGAGTGGGGGGCTCCTATAATTCACCCCTCCACTTT.

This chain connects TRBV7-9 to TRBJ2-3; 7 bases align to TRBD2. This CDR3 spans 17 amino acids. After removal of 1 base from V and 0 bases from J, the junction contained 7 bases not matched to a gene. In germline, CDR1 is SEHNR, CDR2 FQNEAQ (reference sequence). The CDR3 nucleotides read TGTGCCAGCAGCTTAGGCCTAAGCGGGGCGAGCACAGATACGCAGTATTTT. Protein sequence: CASSLGLSGASTDTQYF.